The clone carrying this TCR beta chain was picked up a small number of times. Sample barcodes and UMIs were carried by the TCR alpha and TCR beta cDNA libraries that 5'RACE generated with constant-segment primers. Via MiXCR, TCRdb re-called the 5' RACE reads, giving one row per CDR3 protein. The sample carries about 270,000 distinct CDR3 sequences, approximately 16% recorded once. Germline CDR1 is MNHEY and CDR2 is SVGEGT. This CDR3 spans 15 amino acids. The V gene lost 4 bases and the J gene lost 0 bases, with 10 bases spanning the gap. This sample was included in a study of T-cell memory formation after mild COVID-19.

This TCR was sampled from a young man who had mild COVID-19 (a few samples of this study predate the infection). Cell type and time point are not known. Sequenced material: PBMCs or a T cell subset sorted from them (not recorded which). The chain couples TRBV6-2 or TRBV6-3 to TRBJ2-1, with D uncertain. CDR3 in DNA: TGTGCCAGCAGTTTGACGGCGAGCTCCTACAATGAGCAGTTCTTC. Its protein is CASSLTASSYNEQFF.